A single sample gave rise to the 19 T cell receptor beta chains below, sequenced in a study of shared clonotypes between healthy human individuals. TCRdb's copy holds only in-frame clones and misses some; the assay was immunoSEQ multiplex PCR. The sample contains hundreds of thousands of clones, roughly 95% of which appear only once. Only CD45RO-negative cells positively selected for CCR7 counted as naive CD8 cells, so terminally differentiated effector memory CD45RA+ cells were excluded. Sequences were obtained from naive CD8+ T cells sorted from blood. The receptors come from a woman aged 25 to 39 in good health.

The V and J genes are TRBV6-5 and TRBJ2-1; D is undetermined. Trimming cost V 9 bases and J 2 bases, with 14 bases left between them. The length of the CDR3 is 14 residues. The germline CDR1 and CDR2 sequences are MNHEY and SVGAGI. In nucleotides, the CDR3 is TGTGCCAGTTCCTTAACGACGGCCTACAATGAGCAGTTCTTC. Translated, it gives CASSLTTAYNEQFF.

This chain's CDR3 is CASSPSGDYGYTF. CDR3 nucleotide sequence: TGTGCCAGCAGCCCCTCGGGGGACTATGGCTACACCTTC. This chain connects TRBV27 to TRBJ1-2, with D perhaps matching TRBD1 (5 bases). CDR3 length equals 13 residues. Germline lookup yields CDR1 MNHEY and CDR2 SMNVEV (reference sequence). Trimming stripped 6 bases from V and 3 bases from J, with 11 bases between.

The rearrangement links TRBV7-9 to TRBJ2-5; maybe TRBD2 (5 bases). The J call may be mistaken, given a closer DNA end match to TRBJ2-7. The CDR3 sequence is 16 residues long. Per germline, CDR1 SEHNR and CDR2 FQNEAQ (reference sequence). The CDR3 here is CASSPSLTGKLYEQYF. In nucleotides, the CDR3 is TGTGCCAGCAGCCCATCCTTAACCGGGAAGCTCTACGAGCAGTACTTC.

V and J are TRBV14 and TRBJ1-4, with D possibly being TRBD1 (6 bases). This CDR3 has 16 amino acids. Looked up from germline, CDR1 is SGHDN and CDR2 is FVKESK. V lost 1 base and J 8 bases, leaving 17 bases between the germline ends. The CDR3 DNA follows: TGTGCCAGCAGCCAAGTCTTTGGGACATTGAAGGAAAAACTGTTTTTT. Translating it yields CASSQVFGTLKEKLFF.

This chain joins TRBV30 and TRBJ2-7; 12 bases line up with TRBD2. Germline trimming cut 5 bases from V and 5 bases from J; bases unmatched to any gene: 4. This CDR3 is built from 13 residues. Germline V gene sequence: CDR1 GTSNPN, CDR2 SVGIG (reference sequence). CDR3 nucleotide sequence: TGTGCCTGGGGGACTAGCGGGTCCCACGAGCAGTACTTC. Translation gives CAWGTSGSHEQYF.

The chain joins TRBV5-5 to TRBJ1-1, with a weak D call TRBD1 (5 bases). Per the germline V gene, CDR1 is SGHKS and CDR2 is YYEKEE (reference sequence). The V and J ends lost 4 bases and 3 bases respectively, with 7 bases between them. This CDR3 is built from 12 residues. The DNA for the CDR3 is TGTGCCAGCAGCCCGGGGGACACTGAAGCTTTCTTT. Translating gives CASSPGDTEAFF.

A note on this clone: Additional DNA sequences in this sample encode the identical CDR3. The gene calls are TRBV5-1 and TRBJ2-7, with D possibly being TRBD1 (5 bases). This CDR3 spans 11 amino acids. V was clipped by 4 bases and J by 3 bases, with 5 bases between them. Germline V gene sequence: CDR1 SGHRS, CDR2 YFSETQ. CDR3 DNA: TGCGCCAGCAGCCAGGGCTACGAGCAGTACTTC. Translated, it gives CASSQGYEQYF.

The chain combines TRBV2 with TRBJ2-7; D is possibly TRBD1 (6 bases). The CDR3 contains 15 residues. From germline, CDR1 is SNHLY and CDR2 FYNNEI. V was pared by 3 bases and J by 0 bases, with 12 bases between. This chain's CDR3 is CASSETGGLSYEQYF. CDR3 DNA: TGTGCCAGCAGTGAGACAGGAGGACTCTCCTACGAGCAGTACTTC.

The chain recombines TRBV4-1 with TRBJ2-7, with 9 bases fitting TRBD1. Germline lookup yields CDR1 MGHRA and CDR2 YSYEKL. The J segment lost 1 base and the V segment lost 1 base, leaving 17 bases of the junction unmatched. CDR3 length: 20 residues. The CDR3 coding sequence is TGCGCCAGCAGCCAAGCGACCGGGACAGGGTATACATTGGGTTCCTACGAGCAGTACTTC. It translates to CASSQATGTGYTLGSYEQYF.

The chain joins TRBV7-8 to TRBJ2-7, with 14 positions matching TRBD2. The CDR3 has 14 amino acids. Looked up from germline, CDR1 is SGHVS and CDR2 is FQNEAQ. Trimming removed 4 bases from V and 5 bases from J; junction bases left unmatched: 1. The CDR3: CASSSGLAGDEQYF. Here the CDR3 DNA reads TGTGCCAGCAGCTCGGGACTAGCGGGAGACGAGCAGTACTTC.

V and J are TRBV25-1 and TRBJ2-3; the D gene is possibly TRBD2 (5 bases). There are 13 residues in the CDR3. Trimming left V 7 bases short and J 3 bases short, with 11 bases between. Germline CDR1 MGHDK, CDR2 SYGVNS. CDR3 sequence: CASTLGVTDTQYF. The CDR3 DNA reads as TGTGCCAGCACCCTCGGGGTGACAGATACGCAGTATTTT.

As concerns this clone: Other DNA sequences in the sample encode the same CDR3. The chain joins TRBV5-1 to TRBJ2-7; D gene uncertain. V lost 3 bases to trimming and J lost 2 bases, with 6 bases between them. CDR1 is SGHRS, CDR2 YFSETQ, per germline. This CDR3 has 12 amino acids. The CDR3 region has the DNA TGCGCCAGCAGCTCCCGGGCCTACGAGCAGTACTTC. Residues: CASSSRAYEQYF.

This chain uses TRBV4-2 with TRBJ2-3; the D call may be TRBD1 or TRBD2 (5 bases each). Germline lookup yields CDR1 LGHNA and CDR2 YNFKEQ. The CDR3 is 14 amino acids. Trimming pared 1 base from V and 6 bases from J, leaving 11 bases between. Here the CDR3 reads CASSQGLAGDTQYF. In DNA form, the CDR3 reads TGTGCCAGCAGCCAAGGCCTAGCAGGGGATACGCAGTATTTT.

The rearrangement uses TRBV6-1 and TRBJ1-2; tentatively, D is TRBD1 (5 bases). Germline-derived CDR1 and CDR2 are MNHNS and SASEGT. Trimming took 1 base from V and 1 from J, leaving 13 bases between them. The CDR3 length is 16 residues. CDR3 protein: CASSEGSEGINYGYTF. CDR3 in DNA: TGTGCCAGCAGTGAAGGATCGGAGGGGATTAACTATGGCTACACCTTC.

The rearrangement uses TRBV6-1 and TRBJ1-4; no reliable D call. Germline CDR1 MNHNS, CDR2 SASEGT. Trimming cost V 7 bases and J 14 bases, with 26 bases left between them. The CDR3 is made up of 15 amino acids. CDR3 region: CASTTPPLNGDDLFF. The CDR3, as DNA: TGTGCCAGCACCACCCCCCCTCTAAACGGTGACGATCTGTTTTTT.

This clone was recorded only once. The gene calls are TRBV7-9 and TRBJ2-3, with 9 bases lining up with TRBD1. Germline values: CDR1 SEHNR, CDR2 FQNEAQ (reference sequence). Germline trimming cut 4 bases from V and 0 bases from J; bases unmatched to any gene: 2. The CDR3 totals 15 residues. CDR3 DNA: TGTGCCAGCAGCTCCGGACAGGGGAGCACAGATACGCAGTATTTT. Encoded protein: CASSSGQGSTDTQYF.

The chain links TRBV28 to TRBJ1-2; D is ambiguous. This CDR3 is built from 16 residues. Germline-derived CDR1 and CDR2 are MDHEN and SYDVKM. The V end lost 3 bases, the J end lost 3 bases, and 17 bases lay between the germline ends. CDR3 in DNA: TGTGCCAGCAGTTTGACGGCTCCCCGTTTGGACTATGGCTACACCTTC. This translates into CASSLTAPRLDYGYTF.

The V call is TRBV25-1, the J call TRBJ1-2; D remains unclear. The CDR3 is 14 residues long. V lost 0 bases, J lost 4 bases, and 9 bases lay in between. Germline V lookup: CDR1 MGHDK, CDR2 SYGVNS. The CDR3 coding sequence is TGTGCCAGCAGTGAATATGCGGACTCCTATGGCTACACCTTC. Residues: CASSEYADSYGYTF.

V usage is TRBV28 and J usage is TRBJ2-7, with 10 bases matching TRBD2. CDR1 is MDHEN, CDR2 SYDVKM, per germline. This CDR3 spans 13 amino acids. V shed 10 bases, J shed 5 bases, and the junction held 8 bases outside the gene matches. The CDR3: CAIQAGGPHEQYF. CDR3 in DNA: TGTGCCATCCAAGCGGGAGGGCCCCACGAGCAGTACTTC.